Listed below are T cell receptor beta chains from one sample, sequenced in a study of T cells in tumors after PD-1 blockade. The method was immunoSEQ multiplex PCR; TCRdb's version includes in-frame clones alone and lacks a portion of them. The sample consists of approximately 60,000 clones, just under 80% of them appearing once. The sample consisted of PBMCs, taken before anti-PD-1 treatment. The receptors shown here come from a human donor with basal cell carcinoma. The CDR3 runs from the conserved cysteine through the conserved F or W. The D gene is left open where the match is weak. Expanded clones get a size class; other rows say once, few or many, or leave the size out.

J gene	V gene	D gene	clone size	CDR3 protein	CDR3 DNA
TRBJ2-7	TRBV7-6	NA	NA	CASSLSPASYEQYF	TGTGCCAGCAGCTTAAGTCCCGCTAGCTACGAGCAGTACTTC
TRBJ1-4	TRBV5-5	TRBD1	NA	CASSQRQGRLREKLFF	TGTGCCAGCAGCCAACGACAGGGGAGACTACGGGAAAAACTGTTTTTT
TRBJ1-6	TRBV7-8	NA	few	CASTIRRARELGSPLHF	TGTGCCAGCACTATTAGACGGGCTAGGGAGTTGGGCTCACCCCTCCACTTT
TRBJ1-1	TRBV4-1	TRBD1	NA	CASSHLGTGSYPNTEAFF	TGCGCCAGCAGCCACCTCGGGACAGGGTCCTACCCGAACACTGAAGCTTTCTTT
TRBJ1-5	TRBV19	NA	NA	CASSIVGDSNQPQHF	TGTGCCAGTAGTATAGTAGGGGATAGCAATCAGCCCCAGCATTTT
TRBJ1-2	TRBV21-1	NA	NA	CASSRIRDRGAPNYGYTF	TGTGCCAGCAGCAGAATTCGGGACAGGGGAGCCCCAAACTATGGCTACACCTTC
TRBJ2-4	TRBV18	NA	NA	CASSPSGTSKNIQYF	TGTGCCAGCTCACCATCTGGGACGTCGAAAAACATTCAGTACTTC
TRBJ1-1	TRBV13	NA	NA	CASSLVRAGIFF	TGTGCCAGCAGCTTAGTAAGGGCGGGGATTTTCTTT
TRBJ2-2	TRBV3-1/TRBV3-2	NA	NA	CASSQSGTRGAGELFF	TGTGCCAGCAGCCAAAGTGGGACCAGGGGGGCCGGGGAGCTGTTTTTT
TRBJ1-3	TRBV30	NA	NA	CALTLSGNTIYF	TGTGCTCTGACATTATCTGGAAACACCATATATTTT
TRBJ1-5	TRBV19	TRBD1	NA	CASSTKGDRSNQPQHF	TGTGCCAGTAGTACTAAAGGGGACAGAAGCAATCAGCCCCAGCATTTT
TRBJ2-3	TRBV6-6	TRBD1	NA	CASSRSRDRYTDTQYF	TGTGCCAGCAGTCGATCCCGGGACAGATACACAGATACGCAGTATTTT
TRBJ1-2	TRBV6-2/TRBV6-3	TRBD1	once	CASSGQGSYGYTF	TGTGCCAGCAGTGGACAGGGAAGCTATGGCTACACCTTC
TRBJ1-6	TRBV7-9	TRBD1	NA	CASSFLRQGESPLHF	TGTGCCAGCAGCTTCTTGCGGCAGGGGGAATCACCCCTCCACTTT
TRBJ1-2	TRBV27	NA	once	CASSPGTGSYGYTF	TGTGCCAGCAGCCCAGGGACGGGAAGCTATGGCTACACCTTC
TRBJ1-1	TRBV10-3	NA	few	CAISAIRAQGEAFF	TGTGCCATCAGTGCCATCCGGGCCCAGGGTGAAGCTTTCTTT
TRBJ1-6	TRBV5-1	TRBD1	NA	CASSGGQTNSPLHF	TGCGCCAGCAGCGGGGGACAGACGAATTCACCCCTCCACTTT
TRBJ2-3	TRBV27	NA	few	CASSLVHPDTQYF	TGTGCCAGCAGTTTGGTACACCCAGATACGCAGTATTTT
TRBJ2-3	TRBV13	NA	NA	CASSLGQGAPRDTQYF	TGTGCCAGCAGCTTAGGGCAGGGTGCCCCAAGAGATACGCAGTATTTT
TRBJ2-2	TRBV19	TRBD2	once	CASSMGLAGYTGELFF	TGTGCCAGTAGTATGGGACTAGCGGGTTACACCGGGGAGCTGTTTTTT
TRBJ1-1	TRBV9	NA	medium-sized	CASSSGPLGAGVDTEAFF	TGTGCCAGCAGCTCAGGCCCGCTAGGGGCAGGGGTGGACACTGAAGCTTTCTTT
TRBJ2-1	TRBV7-9	TRBD2	few	CASSLGSSGGASNEQFF	TGTGCCAGCAGCTTAGGTTCTAGCGGGGGGGCGAGCAATGAGCAGTTCTTC
TRBJ1-2	TRBV29-1	TRBD1	once	CSSDRDGYTF	TGCAGCTCCGACAGGGATGGCTACACCTTC
TRBJ2-7	TRBV6-5	NA	NA	CASRAPLYEQYF	TGTGCCAGCAGGGCCCCACTCTACGAGCAGTACTTC
TRBJ1-2	TRBV5-4	TRBD1	few	CASSVDRPYGYTF	TGTGCCAGCAGCGTGGACAGGCCGTATGGCTACACCTTC
TRBJ2-5	TRBV18	NA	NA	CASSPGIYRERKETQYF	TGTGCCAGCTCACCAGGGATTTACAGGGAGCGGAAAGAGACCCAGTACTTC
TRBJ1-3	TRBV9	NA	NA	CASSVELGAKSGNTIYF	TGTGCCAGCAGCGTAGAGCTGGGGGCTAAGAGCGGAAACACCATATATTTT
TRBJ1-1	TRBV5-4	NA	NA	CASSSYNTEAFF	TGTGCCAGCAGTTCCTATAACACTGAAGCTTTCTTT